This T cell receptor beta chain was identified during a study of regulatory T cells in long-lasting Graves disease. Noted time point: newly diagnosed GD, antithyroid drugs for less than 3 months. RNA isolated from PBMCs was used to make the TCR library. Arm-PCR of CDR3 regions and iRepertoire HTBI primers were used to build TCR beta libraries. Using its own MiXCR run on the multiplex PCR reads, TCRdb lists one record per CDR3 protein. The sample shows roughly 420,000 distinct CDR3 sequences, about 14% of them seen only once. In addition, the sample was reused for a study of T cells in Graves' hyperthyroidism and ophthalmopathy. That work adds: Among the patients, aged 18 to 65, hyperthyroidism was newly diagnosed and had lasted under 2 months. Diagnostic assessment was based on clinical symptoms, serum thyroxine and TRAb, thyroid ultrasound and orbital computed tomography.

The sample consisted of peripheral blood mononuclear cells (PBMCs), taken at new diagnosis, from a patient treated with antithyroid drugs. This receptor was identified in a woman aged 45-60 years with Graves disease.

For the CDR3, the DNA is TGTGCCAGCAGTTCGGCGGGGGACCCGAGCTCCTACGAGCAGTACTTC. It yields the protein CASSSAGDPSSYEQYF. V gene TRBV28 combines with J gene TRBJ2-7; 7 bases agree with TRBD2. The CDR3 is 16 residues long. Trimming at V came to 4 bases and at J to 0 bases, leaving 9 bases not matched to a gene. CDR1 is MDHEN and CDR2 is SYDVKM in the germline V gene.